The clone carrying this T cell receptor beta chain came up a few times. What it recognizes is unknown. V dropped 8 bases and J dropped 2 bases, with 4 bases sitting between them. This CDR3 contains 11 residues. This sample was taken from a study of T cells after yellow fever vaccination. Study-level information: Fractions with few cells were prepared using SMART-Seq v4 Ultra Low Input.

TCRdb itself ran the 5' RACE reads through MiXCR, one entry per CDR3 protein. This sample has about 340,000 distinct CDR3 sequences, with about 4% found just once. Study results and caveats: FACS-sorted repertoires might harbor abundant contaminating clonotypes from the bulk population. At around 95% for CD4 and around 91% for CD8, most primary-vaccination clones showed up again after the booster.

The source of this sequence is a man younger than 30 who received the YFV17D yellow fever vaccine. This chain connects TRBV12-3 or TRBV12-4 to TRBJ1-3; D not resolved. This material consisted of PBMCs, taken 5 days after the yellow fever booster vaccination. The CDR3 spells CASRTGNTIYF. DNA of the CDR3: TGTGCCAGCCGCACTGGAAACACCATATATTTT.